Listed here are 28 T cell receptor beta chains from one sample, sequenced in a study of blood T cell repertoires in COVID-19. The assay was immunoSEQ multiplex PCR, and TCRdb's table has in-frame clones only and misses some. The repertoire holds some 380,000 clones, more than 75% seen once, with 0.85% to 1.3% in the top ten. Specimen: peripheral blood. Receptors originate from a human donor with acute or convalescent COVID-19. The donor label of this sample is uncertain.

V gene TRBV27 combines with J gene TRBJ2-7, with D perhaps matching TRBD2 (5 bases). The germline gives CDR1 MNHEY, CDR2 SMNVEV (reference sequence). This CDR3 is 11 amino acids long. Trimming shortened V by 7 bases and J by 5 bases, and 9 bases separated the two germline ends. The chain's CDR3 is CASKGGNEQYF. The CDR3, as DNA: TGTGCCAGCAAAGGAGGCAACGAGCAGTACTTC.

The rearrangement uses TRBV10-3 and TRBJ1-3, with 8 bases lining up with TRBD1. The trim removed 8 bases at V and 3 bases at J, leaving 6 bases unmatched. The CDR3 length is 14 residues. Germline-derived CDR1 and CDR2 are ENHRY and SYGVKD. The CDR3 DNA reads as TGTGCCATCCTTGACAGGGGCTATGGAAACACCATATATTTT. The encoded protein is CAILDRGYGNTIYF.

This clone was counted only a few times. V gene TRBV4-1 combines with J gene TRBJ2-1; TRBD2 matches 7 bases. Germline V gene sequence: CDR1 MGHRA, CDR2 YSYEKL. This CDR3 contains 21 residues. Unmatched junction bases numbered 23, after V lost 0 bases and J lost 6 bases. CDR3 in DNA: TGCGCCAGCAGCCAAGACCGGTTAGTCAAAAGGCGGGAGATTAGACGCAATGAGCAGTTCTTC. This gives the protein CASSQDRLVKRREIRRNEQFF.

The CDR3 here is CASSLLPGATYEQYF. DNA of the CDR3: TGTGCCAGCAGCTTGCTCCCAGGGGCCACCTACGAGCAGTACTTC. V gene TRBV5-8 combines with J gene TRBJ2-7; TRBD1 might be the D (6 bases). The CDR3 is 15 amino acids. Per germline, CDR1 SGHTS and CDR2 YDEGEE. Trimming cost V 1 base and J 2 bases, with 13 bases left between them.

The chain combines TRBV5-1 with TRBJ1-1; the D gene is possibly TRBD1 (6 bases). The CDR3 runs 16 residues. Germline V gives CDR1 SGHRS, CDR2 YFSETQ. V lost 4 bases and J lost 2, with 18 bases in between. CDR3 protein: CASSPRPRDTNTEAFF. CDR3 nucleotide sequence: TGCGCCAGCAGCCCCCGACCACGGGACACCAACACTGAAGCTTTCTTT.

This chain joins TRBV30 and TRBJ2-7, with TRBD2 as a possible D gene (6 bases). Germline V CDR1 and CDR2: GTSNPN, SVGIG (reference sequence). V dropped 1 base and J dropped 3 bases, with 19 bases sitting between them. The CDR3 sequence is 16 residues long. The CDR3 loop reads CAWSGLGAPSVYEQYF. CDR3 DNA: TGTGCCTGGAGTGGACTAGGGGCGCCTTCCGTCTACGAGCAGTACTTC.

V gene TRBV6-5 combines with J gene TRBJ2-7, with D possibly TRBD2 on 5 matching bases. CDR3 length: 15 amino acids. Trimming stripped 7 bases from V and 0 bases from J, with 16 bases between. From germline, CDR1 is MNHEY and CDR2 SVGAGI. The CDR3 loop reads CASTPTGSGSYEQYF. CDR3 coding DNA: TGTGCCAGCACCCCGACTGGGAGCGGCTCCTACGAGCAGTACTTC.

The chain recombines TRBV18 with TRBJ1-5; 9 nucleotides match TRBD1. The ends lost 4 bases at V and 2 bases at J; junction bases unmatched: 3. The CDR3 length is 15 residues. Germline V gives CDR1 KGHSH, CDR2 LQKENI. The CDR3 reads CASSRRDRGNQPQHF. Written as DNA, the CDR3 is TGTGCCAGCTCACGCCGGGACAGGGGCAATCAGCCCCAGCATTTT.

The sample holds one count of this clone. The gene calls are TRBV2 and TRBJ2-5; 11 positions agree with TRBD2. The length of the CDR3 is 13 residues. CDR1 is SNHLY and CDR2 is FYNNEI in the germline V gene. J was trimmed by 2 bases and V by 9 bases; bases with no gene match: 2. For the CDR3, the DNA is TGTGCCAGGGGGACTAGCGGACAAGAGACCCAGTACTTC. Protein product: CARGTSGQETQYF.

This chain uses TRBV5-4 with TRBJ2-5, with D possibly matching TRBD2 (5 bases). The CDR3 is made up of 15 amino acids. The V and J ends lost 0 bases and 3 bases respectively, with 12 bases between them. Looked up from germline, CDR1 is SGHNT and CDR2 is YYREEE (reference sequence). CDR3 region: CASSLVPGMEETQYF. CDR3 sequence (DNA): TGTGCCAGCAGCTTGGTCCCGGGGATGGAAGAGACCCAGTACTTC.

This CDR3 reads CASSQSEGQMNPNEQFF. The CDR3 DNA is TGCGCCAGCAGCCAGAGTGAGGGACAGATGAACCCCAATGAGCAGTTCTTC. This sequence joins TRBV4-1 and TRBJ2-1; 7 positions agree with TRBD1. Germline lookup yields CDR1 MGHRA and CDR2 YSYEKL. Trimming cost V 3 bases and J 6 bases; bases outside gene matches: 14. The CDR3 loop spans 17 amino acids.

The chain couples TRBV19 to TRBJ2-7; D not certain. CDR3 length equals 14 residues. The germline V and J ends were trimmed by 7 bases and 0 bases, with 13 bases remaining between them. The germline CDR1 and CDR2 sequences are LNHDA and SQIVND (reference sequence). The CDR3 region is CASKAQPSSYEQYF. The CDR3 coding sequence is TGTGCCAGTAAAGCGCAGCCGAGCTCCTACGAGCAGTACTTC.

The chain couples TRBV5-1 to TRBJ2-2; 7 bases are shared with TRBD2. V lost 4 bases and J lost 2; bases outside the gene matches: 5. Germline CDR1 is SGHRS and CDR2 is YFSETQ. There are 15 residues in the CDR3. CDR3 nucleotide sequence: TGCGCCAGCAGCCTGTTAGCGGGCAACACCGGGGAGCTGTTTTTT. Residues: CASSLLAGNTGELFF.

This rearrangement joins TRBV7-9 to TRBJ1-1, with 10 bases fitting TRBD1. CDR3 size: 14 residues. V gave up 5 bases and J gave up 5 bases; unmatched junction bases: 5. Germline loops: CDR1 SEHNR, CDR2 FQNEAQ (reference sequence). CDR3 in DNA: TGTGCCAGCAGCGCCAGGACAGGGGGGACTGAAGCTTTCTTT. Translated, it gives CASSARTGGTEAFF.

The CDR3 protein is CASSPQGGVSQPQHF. The CDR3 bases are TGCGCCAGCAGCCCCCAGGGTGGGGTTAGTCAGCCCCAGCATTTT. The genes are TRBV4-1 and TRBJ1-5; TRBD1 might be the D (5 bases). The germline V and J ends were trimmed by 4 bases and 6 bases, with 16 bases remaining between them. The CDR3 covers 15 residues. The germline V gene has CDR1 MGHRA and CDR2 YSYEKL.

This chain uses TRBV16 with TRBJ2-7; no clear D. Per germline, CDR1 KGHSY and CDR2 FQNENV. The CDR3 totals 17 residues. The germline V and J ends were trimmed by 0 bases and 3 bases, with 18 bases remaining between them. The DNA for the CDR3 is TGTGCCAGCAGCCAATCTCATTCCCGAGCCTTGAGCTACGAGCAGTACTTC. As protein: CASSQSHSRALSYEQYF.

In regard to this clone: Additional DNA sequences in this sample encode the identical CDR3. The V and J genes are TRBV7-9 and TRBJ1-5, with a tentative D call TRBD1 (5 bases). With 3 bases removed from V and 0 bases from J, the gap between germline ends came to 9 bases. CDR1 is SEHNR and CDR2 is FQNEAQ in the germline V gene (reference sequence). The CDR3 spans 15 residues. CDR3 sequence reads: CASSLGGYSNQPQHF. The CDR3 region has the DNA TGTGCCAGCAGCTTGGGGGGGTATAGCAATCAGCCCCAGCATTTT.

This chain connects TRBV30 to TRBJ1-2; TRBD1 agrees at 10 bases. Per germline, CDR1 GTSNPN and CDR2 SVGIG (reference sequence). Trimming removed 0 bases from V and 8 bases from J; junction bases left unmatched: 6. The CDR3 sequence is 14 residues long. CDR3 nucleotide sequence: TGTGCCTGGAGTGTAAAGGGACAGGGGAGAGGCTACACCTTC. Its translation: CAWSVKGQGRGYTF.

This chain connects TRBV7-2 to TRBJ2-7, with D possibly matching TRBD1 (6 bases). Trimming took 5 bases from V and 7 from J, leaving 21 bases between them. The CDR3 consists of 15 residues. Germline values: CDR1 SGHTA, CDR2 FQGNSA. The CDR3 coding sequence is TGTGCCAGCAGCCTCAACCCAGGGGCTCCCGGGGAGCAGTACTTC. Residues: CASSLNPGAPGEQYF.

V is TRBV28 and J is TRBJ2-1, with a possible D match to TRBD1 (6 bases). The germline V gene encodes CDR1 MDHEN and CDR2 SYDVKM. V lost 3 bases and J 5 bases, leaving 20 bases between the germline ends. The CDR3 loop spans 17 amino acids. As DNA, the CDR3 is TGTGCCAGCAGTTTCCATGCCGGGACACCTCTTAACAATGAGCAGTTCTTC. This gives the protein CASSFHAGTPLNNEQFF.

This clone was detected a few times. This rearrangement joins TRBV5-8 to TRBJ2-2; 9 bases line up with TRBD1. This CDR3 has 18 residues. Germline V gene lookup returns CDR1 SGHTS and CDR2 YDEGEE. The J segment lost 9 bases and the V segment lost 2 bases, leaving 17 bases of the junction unmatched. As DNA, the CDR3 is TGTGCCAGCAGCTTCGACCGACAGGGGGGAAAAGGAAAGCGGGAGCTGTTTTTT. Translated, it gives CASSFDRQGGKGKRELFF.

The chain joins TRBV10-3 to TRBJ2-3, with D perhaps matching TRBD2 (5 bases). The ends were cut back, 1 base at V and 0 bases at J, with 8 bases in the middle. This CDR3 region has 15 residues. Germline-derived CDR1 and CDR2 are ENHRY and SYGVKD. CDR3 protein: CAISEYERSTDTQYF. Here the CDR3 DNA reads TGTGCCATCAGTGAGTATGAGCGGAGCACAGATACGCAGTATTTT.

V and J are TRBV27 and TRBJ1-1; 8 nucleotides line up with TRBD1. The ends lost 8 bases at V and 2 bases at J; junction bases unmatched: 7. The CDR3 extends over 14 amino acids. CDR1 is MNHEY and CDR2 is SMNVEV in the germline V gene (reference sequence). The DNA for the CDR3 is TGTGCCAGCCTAGGGACAGGAAGAAACACTGAAGCTTTCTTT. Translated: CASLGTGRNTEAFF.

The count of this clone is one. This chain connects TRBV28 to TRBJ1-2, with TRBD1 matching over 9 bases. V dropped 6 bases and J dropped 7; count of bases not matched to a gene: 9. CDR3 size: 14 residues. Germline assignment: CDR1 MDHEN and CDR2 SYDVKM. The CDR3 coding sequence is TGTGCCAGCAGGAAGGACAGGGGATGGAGTGGCTACACCTTC. Its translation is CASRKDRGWSGYTF.

The J gene is TRBJ2-1, the V gene TRBV6-5, with 9 nucleotides matching TRBD2. Trimming took 6 bases from V and 4 from J; bases not matched to a gene: 7. CDR1 is MNHEY, CDR2 SVGAGI, per germline. This CDR3 spans 15 amino acids. For the CDR3, the DNA is TGTGCCAGCAGATATGAGCTAGCGGGGTACAATGAGCAGTTCTTC. Protein sequence: CASRYELAGYNEQFF.

This clone was found a few times. This rearrangement joins TRBV2 to TRBJ2-5, with TRBD2 identical over 8 bases. Germline CDR1 reads SNHLY; CDR2 reads FYNNEI. Trimming removed 10 bases from V and 6 bases from J; junction bases left unmatched: 13. The CDR3 is made up of 14 amino acids. CDR3 in amino acids: CAINPGTSLKTQYF. For the CDR3, the DNA is TGTGCCATCAATCCCGGGACTAGTTTGAAGACCCAGTACTTC.

CDR3 coding DNA: TGTGCCAGCAGCAATCTCCGGGACAGAACCTACGAGCAGTACTTC. Translation gives CASSNLRDRTYEQYF. This chain links TRBV6-5 with TRBJ2-7; 7 bases match TRBD1. Germline V gene sequence: CDR1 MNHEY, CDR2 SVGAGI. J was trimmed by 2 bases and V by 6 bases; bases with no gene match: 10. This CDR3 region has 15 residues.

The chain links TRBV19 to TRBJ1-2; 7 positions agree with TRBD1. The trim removed 6 bases at V and 3 bases at J, leaving 13 bases unmatched. CDR1 and CDR2 (germline): LNHDA, SQIVND (reference sequence). The CDR3 extends over 16 amino acids. The DNA of the CDR3 is TGTGCCAGTAGCAACCCATCTGCGACAGGGCACTATGGCTACACCTTC. Amino acid sequence: CASSNPSATGHYGYTF. Supplemented by reference TRBV19 and TRBJ1-2, the full variable domain reads DGGITQSPKYLFRKEGQNVTLSCEQNLNHDAMYWYRQDPGQGLRLIYYSQIVNDFQKGDIAEGYSVSREKKESFPLTVTSAQKNPTAFYLCASSNPSATGHYGYTFGSGTRLTVV.